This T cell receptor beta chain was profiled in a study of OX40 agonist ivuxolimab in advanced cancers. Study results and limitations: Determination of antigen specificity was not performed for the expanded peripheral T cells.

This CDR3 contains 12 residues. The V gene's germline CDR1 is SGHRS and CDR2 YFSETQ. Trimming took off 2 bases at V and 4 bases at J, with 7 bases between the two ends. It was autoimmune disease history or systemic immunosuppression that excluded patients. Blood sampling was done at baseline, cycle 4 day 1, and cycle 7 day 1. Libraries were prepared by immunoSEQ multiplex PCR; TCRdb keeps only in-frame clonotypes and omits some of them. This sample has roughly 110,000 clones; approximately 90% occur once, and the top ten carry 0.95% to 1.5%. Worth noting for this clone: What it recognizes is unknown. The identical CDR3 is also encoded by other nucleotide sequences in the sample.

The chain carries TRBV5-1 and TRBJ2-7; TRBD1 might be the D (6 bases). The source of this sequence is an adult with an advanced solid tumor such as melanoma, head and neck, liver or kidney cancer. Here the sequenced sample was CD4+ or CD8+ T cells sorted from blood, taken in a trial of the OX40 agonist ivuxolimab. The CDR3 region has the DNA TGCGCCAGCAGCTTACAGGGTTACGAGCAGTACTTC. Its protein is CASSLQGYEQYF.